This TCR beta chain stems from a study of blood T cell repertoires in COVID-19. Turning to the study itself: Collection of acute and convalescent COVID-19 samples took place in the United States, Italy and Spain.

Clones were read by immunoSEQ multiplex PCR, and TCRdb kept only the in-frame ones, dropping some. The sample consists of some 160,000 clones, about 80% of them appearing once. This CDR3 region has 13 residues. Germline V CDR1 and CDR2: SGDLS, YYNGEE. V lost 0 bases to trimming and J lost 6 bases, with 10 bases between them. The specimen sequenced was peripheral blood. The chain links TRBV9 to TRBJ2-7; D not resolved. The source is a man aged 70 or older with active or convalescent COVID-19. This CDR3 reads CASSVAGGSEQYF. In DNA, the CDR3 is TGTGCCAGCAGCGTAGCGGGTGGATCCGAGCAGTACTTC. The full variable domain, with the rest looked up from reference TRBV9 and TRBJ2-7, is DSGVTQTPKHLITATGQRVTLRCSPRSGDLSVYWYQQSLDQGLQFLIQYYNGEERAKGNILERFSAQQFPDLHSELNLSSLELGDSALYFCASSVAGGSEQYFGPGTRLTVT.